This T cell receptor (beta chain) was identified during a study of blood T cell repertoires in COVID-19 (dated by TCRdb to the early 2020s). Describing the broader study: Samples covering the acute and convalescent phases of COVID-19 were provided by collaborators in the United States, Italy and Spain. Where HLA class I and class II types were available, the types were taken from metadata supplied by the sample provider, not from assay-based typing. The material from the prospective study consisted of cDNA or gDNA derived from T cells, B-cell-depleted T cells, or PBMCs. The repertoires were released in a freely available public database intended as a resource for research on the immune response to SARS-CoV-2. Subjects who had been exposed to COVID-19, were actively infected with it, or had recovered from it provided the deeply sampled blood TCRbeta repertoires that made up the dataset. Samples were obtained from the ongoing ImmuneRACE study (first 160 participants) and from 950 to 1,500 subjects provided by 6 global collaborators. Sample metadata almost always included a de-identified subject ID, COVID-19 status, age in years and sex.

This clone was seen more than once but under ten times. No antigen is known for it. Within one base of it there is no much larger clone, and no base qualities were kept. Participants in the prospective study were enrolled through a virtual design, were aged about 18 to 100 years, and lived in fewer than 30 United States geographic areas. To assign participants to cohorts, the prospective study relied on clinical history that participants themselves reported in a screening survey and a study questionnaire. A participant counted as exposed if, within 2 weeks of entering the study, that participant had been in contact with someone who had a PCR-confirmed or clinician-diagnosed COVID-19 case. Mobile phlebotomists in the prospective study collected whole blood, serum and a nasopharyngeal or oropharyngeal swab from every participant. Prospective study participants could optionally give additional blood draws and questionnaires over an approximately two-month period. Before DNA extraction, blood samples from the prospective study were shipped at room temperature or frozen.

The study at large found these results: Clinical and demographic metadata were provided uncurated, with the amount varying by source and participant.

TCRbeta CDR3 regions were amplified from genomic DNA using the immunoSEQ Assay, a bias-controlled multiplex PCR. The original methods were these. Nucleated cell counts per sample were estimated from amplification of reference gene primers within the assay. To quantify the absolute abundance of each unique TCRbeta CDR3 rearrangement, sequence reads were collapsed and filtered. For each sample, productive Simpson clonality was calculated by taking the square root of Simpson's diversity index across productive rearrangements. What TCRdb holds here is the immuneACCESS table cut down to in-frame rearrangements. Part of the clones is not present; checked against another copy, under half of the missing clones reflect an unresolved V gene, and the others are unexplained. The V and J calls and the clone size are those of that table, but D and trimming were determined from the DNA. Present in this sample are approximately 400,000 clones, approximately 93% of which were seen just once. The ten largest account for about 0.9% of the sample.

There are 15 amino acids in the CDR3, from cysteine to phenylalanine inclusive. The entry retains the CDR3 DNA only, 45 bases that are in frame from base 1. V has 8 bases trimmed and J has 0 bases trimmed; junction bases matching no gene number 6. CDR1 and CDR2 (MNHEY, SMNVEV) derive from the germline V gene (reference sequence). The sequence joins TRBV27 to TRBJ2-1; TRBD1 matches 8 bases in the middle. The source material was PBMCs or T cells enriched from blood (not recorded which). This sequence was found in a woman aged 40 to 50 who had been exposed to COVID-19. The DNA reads TGTGCCAGCGTCCACAGGGGGAGCTCCTACAATGAGCAGTTCTTC. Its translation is CASVHRGSSYNEQFF.